These T cell receptor beta chains were read from a single sample in a study of control samples from healthy donors and cancer patients. This table comes from immunoSEQ multiplex PCR, and its TCRdb copy is limited to in-frame clones, with some not included. The sample has tens of thousands of clones, about 87% seen once; the top ten hold approximately 11%. Sequencing was carried out using PBMCs. The receptors were gathered from an older woman with lung cancer. The CDR3 runs from the conserved cysteine through the conserved F or W. D genes are given only for firm matches. Size is stated for part of the rows, as once, few or many counts, or as a class when the clone is expanded.

DNA	CDR3	size	V	D	J
TGTGCCAGCAGTGACCAACTAGCGGTGACCTACGAGCAGTACTTC	CASSDQLAVTYEQYF	-	TRBV6-1	TRBD2	TRBJ2-7
TGTGCCAGCACTGTGGACAGGGGAGACGAGCAGTACTTC	CASTVDRGDEQYF	-	TRBV2	TRBD1	TRBJ2-7
TGTGCCAGCAGTATTAGCGGGGGGGACAATGAGCAGTTCTTC	CASSISGGDNEQFF	-	TRBV2	TRBD2	TRBJ2-1
TGTGCCAGCAGTTCCTCTGTCGGGGATGCGCAGTACTTC	CASSSSVGDAQYF	-	TRBV28	-	TRBJ2-7
TGTGCCAGCGAATCATATAACTATGGCTACGCCTTC	CASESYNYGYAF	-	TRBV2	-	TRBJ1-2
TGTGCCAGCGGTGCAGGGCCGACCAATTCACCCCTCCACTTT	CASGAGPTNSPLHF	-	TRBV27	-	TRBJ1-6
TGTGCCAGCAGCCCCGGGACAGGGACCCATGAGCAGTTCTTC	CASSPGTGTHEQFF	once	TRBV7-9	TRBD1	TRBJ2-1
TGTGCCAGTAAGGACACCTTTTATAGCAATCAGCCCCAGCATTTT	CASKDTFYSNQPQHF	few	TRBV19	-	TRBJ1-5
TGCGCCAGCAGGGACCGACTAGCGGGAGAGGAAAATGAGCAGTTCTTC	CASRDRLAGEENEQFF	-	TRBV5-1	TRBD2	TRBJ2-1
TGTGCCAGCAGTTATTCCGTCGGGACAGGGGGCACAGATACGCAGTATTTT	CASSYSVGTGGTDTQYF	once	TRBV6-2/TRBV6-3	TRBD1	TRBJ2-3
TGTGCCAGCAGTCCCTCTCGTGGGAACACTGAAGCTTTCTTT	CASSPSRGNTEAFF	-	TRBV27	-	TRBJ1-1
TGTGCCAGCAGTTTATCCGACAGGCGGGGCGGGGAGCTGTTTTTT	CASSLSDRRGGELFF	once	TRBV28	-	TRBJ2-2
TGTGCCAGCAGCTCCTGGACAGGCTCGGCGGACGAGCAGTACTTC	CASSSWTGSADEQYF	-	TRBV5-8	TRBD1	TRBJ2-7
TGTGCCAGCAGCTCTCTAATACCCGGGCAGGCGATAACCTACGAGCAGTACTTC	CASSSLIPGQAITYEQYF	-	TRBV7-8	-	TRBJ2-7
TGCGCCAGCGGCAGGGACTTACTAAACTATGGCTACACCTTC	CASGRDLLNYGYTF	-	TRBV4-1	-	TRBJ1-2